This TCR beta chain was profiled in a study of cytomegalovirus exposure and HLA in healthy donors. Study-wide results and limits: According to a later analysis, most TCR beta chains associated with CMV appeared HLA-restricted. Sequence variants that were highly shared formed a cluster that was likely a sequencing artifact. The study designated over 150 TCR beta chains cytomegalovirus-associated.

Trimming removed 0 bases from V and 4 bases from J, with 13 bases in between. Germline CDR1 reads LGHNA; CDR2 reads YSLEER. CDR3 length: 16 residues. The PCR ran on 60 Vbeta and 13 Jbeta primers. The data were produced by immunoSEQ multiplex PCR, yet TCRdb's version contains in-frame clones alone and is incomplete. The sample has over 120,000 clones; the top ten hold 0.96%. For this clone: What it binds is unknown.

Though probably carrying unrecorded immune exposures, donors were nominally healthy at sampling. The material sequenced was PBMCs. This chain joins TRBV4-3 and TRBJ2-1; no definite D call. This TCR came from a male donor in good health and CMV-seronegative. CDR3 in amino acids: CASSQEWRDIYNEQFF. The CDR3 nucleotides are TGCGCCAGCAGCCAAGAGTGGCGAGACATTTACAATGAGCAGTTCTTC.